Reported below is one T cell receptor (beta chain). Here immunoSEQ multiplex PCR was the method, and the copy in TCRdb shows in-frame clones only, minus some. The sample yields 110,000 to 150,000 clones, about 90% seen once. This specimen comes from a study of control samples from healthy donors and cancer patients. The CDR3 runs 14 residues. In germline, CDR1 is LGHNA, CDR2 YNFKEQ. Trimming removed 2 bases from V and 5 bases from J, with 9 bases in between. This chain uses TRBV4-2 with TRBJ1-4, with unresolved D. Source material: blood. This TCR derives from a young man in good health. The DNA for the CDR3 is TGTGCCAGCAGCCAAAAGGACGCGAATGAAAAACTGTTTTTT. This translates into CASSQKDANEKLFF.